This TCR beta chain comes out of a study of T cells in Graves' hyperthyroidism and ophthalmopathy. General study results and limits: Prediction of ophthalmopathy progression came a median 6.5 months pre-onset. A 13 V-J model separated ophthalmopathy from stable hyperthyroidism.

CDR3 length: 13 amino acids. Looked up from germline, CDR1 is GTSNPN and CDR2 is SVGIG (reference sequence). J lost 10 bases, V lost 2 bases, and 6 bases had no gene match. Newly diagnosed hyperthyroidism, duration under 2 months, in patients aged 18 to 65. Each diagnosis drew on symptoms, thyroxine, TRAb, thyroid ultrasound and orbital computed tomography findings. About this clonotype itself: The antigen is unknown.

The TCR beta CDR3 regions underwent amplification using RNA transcripts as the source. RT-PCR in the first round (using the HTBI primer set) targeted the TCR CDR3. TCRdb re-derived calls from the multiplex PCR reads in MiXCR, one entry per CDR3 protein. The sample yields 340,000 or so distinct CDR3 sequences, around 17% seen once. The TCR sequence derives from a man aged 25-45 years with Graves' hyperthyroidism. The chain recombines TRBV30 with TRBJ2-1; the match to TRBD2 covers 9 bases. Sequences were obtained from blood. The CDR3 DNA reads as TGTGCCTGGAGTCTTAGCGGGAGCGGGGAGCAGTTCTTC. This translates into CAWSLSGSGEQFF.